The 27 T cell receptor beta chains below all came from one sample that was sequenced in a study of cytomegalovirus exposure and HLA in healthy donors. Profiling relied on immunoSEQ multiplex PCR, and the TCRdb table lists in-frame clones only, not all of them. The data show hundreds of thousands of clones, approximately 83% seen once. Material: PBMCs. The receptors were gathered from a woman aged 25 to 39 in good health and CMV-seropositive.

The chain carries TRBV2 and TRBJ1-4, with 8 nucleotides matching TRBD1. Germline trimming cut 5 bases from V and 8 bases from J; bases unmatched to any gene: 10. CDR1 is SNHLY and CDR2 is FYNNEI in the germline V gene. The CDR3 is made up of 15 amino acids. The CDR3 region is CASSRSLTGDEKLFF. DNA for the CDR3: TGTGCCAGCAGTCGAAGCTTGACAGGGGACGAAAAACTGTTTTTT.

The DNA of the CDR3 is TGTGCCACCAGCAGGGGGACAGCAAGAAGTGCCTACGAGCAGTACTTC. Translation gives CATSRGTARSAYEQYF. This chain joins TRBV15 and TRBJ2-7, with TRBD1 matching 7 bases. Germline CDR1 LNHNV, CDR2 YYDKDF (reference sequence). The junction had 10 bases not matched to a gene; V was cut back by 3 bases and J by 2 bases. The CDR3 covers 16 residues.

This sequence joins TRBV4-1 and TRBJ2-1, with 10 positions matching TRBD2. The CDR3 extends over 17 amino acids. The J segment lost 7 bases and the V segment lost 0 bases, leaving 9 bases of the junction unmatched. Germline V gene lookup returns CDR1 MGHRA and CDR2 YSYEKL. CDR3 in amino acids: CASSQENLAGEANEQFF. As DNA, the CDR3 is TGCGCCAGCAGCCAAGAAAACCTAGCGGGAGAAGCAAATGAGCAGTTCTTC.

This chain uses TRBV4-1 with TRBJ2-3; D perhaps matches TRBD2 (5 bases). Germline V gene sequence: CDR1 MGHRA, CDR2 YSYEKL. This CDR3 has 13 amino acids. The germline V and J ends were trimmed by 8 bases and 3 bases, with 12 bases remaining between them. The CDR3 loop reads CASAVSGTDTQYF. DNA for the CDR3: TGCGCCAGCGCCGTTTCGGGGACAGATACGCAGTATTTT.

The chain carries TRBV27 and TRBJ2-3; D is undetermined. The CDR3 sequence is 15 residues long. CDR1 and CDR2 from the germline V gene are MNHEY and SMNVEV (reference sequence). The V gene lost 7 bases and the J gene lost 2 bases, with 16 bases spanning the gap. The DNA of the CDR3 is TGTGCCAGCACCCGCGGTCGGTCTTACACAGATACGCAGTATTTT. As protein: CASTRGRSYTDTQYF.

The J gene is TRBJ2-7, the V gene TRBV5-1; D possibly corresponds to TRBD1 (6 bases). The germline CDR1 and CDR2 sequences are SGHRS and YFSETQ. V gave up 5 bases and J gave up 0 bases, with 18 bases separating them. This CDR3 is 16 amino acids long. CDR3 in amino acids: CASSILGTPVSYEQYF. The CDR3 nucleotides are TGCGCCAGCAGTATCCTCGGGACACCCGTCTCCTACGAGCAGTACTTC. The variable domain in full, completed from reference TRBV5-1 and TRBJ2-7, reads KAGVTQTPRYLIKTRGQQVTLSCSPISGHRSVSWYQQTPGQGLQFLFEYFSETQRNKGNFPGRFSGRQFSNSRSEMNVSTLELGDSALYLCASSILGTPVSYEQYFGPGTRLTVT.

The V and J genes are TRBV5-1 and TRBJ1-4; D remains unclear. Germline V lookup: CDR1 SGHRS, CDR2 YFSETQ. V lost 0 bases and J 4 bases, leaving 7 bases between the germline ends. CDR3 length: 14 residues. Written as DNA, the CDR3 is TGCGCCAGCAGCTTGGATGCGTTTAATGAAAAACTGTTTTTT. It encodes CASSLDAFNEKLFF.

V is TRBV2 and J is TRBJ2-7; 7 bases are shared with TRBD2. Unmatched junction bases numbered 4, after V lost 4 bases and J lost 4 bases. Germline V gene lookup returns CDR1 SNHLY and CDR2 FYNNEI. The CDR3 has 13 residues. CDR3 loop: CASSGEGLYEQYF. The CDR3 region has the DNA TGTGCCAGCAGTGGGGAGGGGTTGTACGAGCAGTACTTC.

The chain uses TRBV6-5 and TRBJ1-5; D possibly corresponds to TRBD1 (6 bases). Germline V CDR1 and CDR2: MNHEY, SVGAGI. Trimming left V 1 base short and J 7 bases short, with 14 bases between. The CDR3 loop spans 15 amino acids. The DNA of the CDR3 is TGTGCCAGCAGTTACTTTAACAGGGAGGGCCAGCCCCAGCATTTT. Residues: CASSYFNREGQPQHF.

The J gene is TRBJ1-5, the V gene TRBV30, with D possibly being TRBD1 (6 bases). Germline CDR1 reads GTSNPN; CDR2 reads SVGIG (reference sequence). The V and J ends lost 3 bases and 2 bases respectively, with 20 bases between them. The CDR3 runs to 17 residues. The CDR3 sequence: CAWRVRGGGSGNQPQHF. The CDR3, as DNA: TGTGCCTGGAGAGTCAGGGGAGGGGGGTCGGGCAATCAGCCCCAGCATTTT. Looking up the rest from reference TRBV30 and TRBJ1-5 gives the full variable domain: SQTIHQWPATLVQPVGSPLSLECTVEGTSNPNLYWYRQAAGRGLQLLFYSVGIGQISSEVPQNLSASRPQDRQFILSSKKLLLSDSGFYLCAWRVRGGGSGNQPQHFGDGTRLSIL.

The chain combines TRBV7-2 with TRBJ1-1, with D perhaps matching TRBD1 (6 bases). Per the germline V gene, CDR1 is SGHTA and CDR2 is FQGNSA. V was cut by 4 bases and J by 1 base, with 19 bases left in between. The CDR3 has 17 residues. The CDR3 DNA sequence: TGTGCCAGCAGCTCCACAACGACTGGGACAAAGAACACTGAAGCTTTCTTT. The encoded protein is CASSSTTTGTKNTEAFF.

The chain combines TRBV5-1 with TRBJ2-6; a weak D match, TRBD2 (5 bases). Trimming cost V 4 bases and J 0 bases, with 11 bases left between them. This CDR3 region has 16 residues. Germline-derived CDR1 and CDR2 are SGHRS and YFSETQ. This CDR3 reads CASSVGSDSGANVLTF. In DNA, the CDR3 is TGCGCCAGCAGCGTCGGTAGCGACTCTGGGGCCAACGTCCTGACTTTC.

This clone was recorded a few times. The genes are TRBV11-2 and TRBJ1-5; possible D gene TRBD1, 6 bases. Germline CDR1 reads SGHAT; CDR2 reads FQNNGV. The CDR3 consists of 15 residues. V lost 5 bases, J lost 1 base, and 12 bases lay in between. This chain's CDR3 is CASSVSGVSNQPQHF. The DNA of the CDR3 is TGTGCCAGCAGCGTTTCAGGGGTAAGCAATCAGCCCCAGCATTTT.

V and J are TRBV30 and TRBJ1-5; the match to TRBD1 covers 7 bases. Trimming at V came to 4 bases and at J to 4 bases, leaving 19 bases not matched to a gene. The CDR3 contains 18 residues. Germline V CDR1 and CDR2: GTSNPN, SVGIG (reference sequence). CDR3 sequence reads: CAWTGKRGTASANQPQHF. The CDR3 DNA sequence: TGTGCCTGGACCGGCAAACGCGGGACAGCCTCCGCAAATCAGCCCCAGCATTTT.

The CDR3 here is CSVADSETQYF. CDR3 in DNA: TGCAGCGTTGCTGACAGCGAGACCCAGTACTTC. The V gene is TRBV29-1, the J gene TRBJ2-5; possibly TRBD1 for D (5 bases). Germline-derived CDR1 and CDR2 are SQVTM and ANQGSEA. V lost 4 bases, J lost 5 bases, and 8 bases lay in between. The CDR3 is made up of 11 amino acids.

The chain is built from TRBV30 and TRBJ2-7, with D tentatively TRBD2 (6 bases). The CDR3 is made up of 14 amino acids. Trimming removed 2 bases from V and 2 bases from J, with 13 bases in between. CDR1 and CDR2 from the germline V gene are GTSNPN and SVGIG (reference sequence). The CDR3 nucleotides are TGTGCCTGGAGTACCGGGACTGCACCCTACGAGCAGTACTTC. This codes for CAWSTGTAPYEQYF.

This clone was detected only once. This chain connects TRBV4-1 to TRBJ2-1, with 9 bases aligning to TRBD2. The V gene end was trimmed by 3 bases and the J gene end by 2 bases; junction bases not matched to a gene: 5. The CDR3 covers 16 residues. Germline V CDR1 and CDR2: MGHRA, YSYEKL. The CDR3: CASSQLAGLPYNEQFF. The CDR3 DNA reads TGCGCCAGCAGCCAGCTAGCGGGATTACCCTACAATGAGCAGTTCTTC.

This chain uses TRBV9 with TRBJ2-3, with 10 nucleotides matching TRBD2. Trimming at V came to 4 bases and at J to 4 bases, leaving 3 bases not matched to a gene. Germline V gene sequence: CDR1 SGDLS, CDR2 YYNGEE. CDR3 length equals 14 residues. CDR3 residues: CASSPGTSADTQYF. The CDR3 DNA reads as TGTGCCAGCAGCCCAGGGACTAGCGCAGATACGCAGTATTTT.

The CDR3 reads CAARQGGNEQFF. As DNA, the CDR3 is TGTGCCGCCCGACAGGGGGGAAATGAGCAGTTCTTC. This chain uses TRBV2 with TRBJ2-1, with 9 positions matching TRBD1. Germline CDR1 is SNHLY and CDR2 is FYNNEI. With V trimmed by 11 bases and J by 7 bases, 6 bases remained unmatched. This CDR3 is 12 amino acids long.

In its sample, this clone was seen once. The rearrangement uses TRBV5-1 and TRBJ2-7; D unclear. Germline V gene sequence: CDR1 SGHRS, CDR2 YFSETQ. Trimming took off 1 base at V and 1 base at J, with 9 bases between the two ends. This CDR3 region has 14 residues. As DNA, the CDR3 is TGCGCCAGCAGCTTGACTCCCGGGTCCTACGAGCAGTACTTC. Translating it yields CASSLTPGSYEQYF.

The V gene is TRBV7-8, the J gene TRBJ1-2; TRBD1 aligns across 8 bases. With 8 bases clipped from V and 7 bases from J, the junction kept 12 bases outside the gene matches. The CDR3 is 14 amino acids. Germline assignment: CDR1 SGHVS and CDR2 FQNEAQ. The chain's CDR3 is CASGPRTGIFGYTF. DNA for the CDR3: TGTGCCAGCGGCCCGCGGACAGGGATCTTTGGCTACACCTTC.

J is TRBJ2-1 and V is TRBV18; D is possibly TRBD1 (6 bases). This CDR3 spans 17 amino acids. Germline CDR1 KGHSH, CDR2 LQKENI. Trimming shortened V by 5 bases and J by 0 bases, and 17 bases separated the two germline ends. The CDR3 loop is CASSKSYRDSSYNEQFF. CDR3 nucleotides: TGTGCCAGCTCAAAAAGCTACAGGGATAGCTCCTACAATGAGCAGTTCTTC.

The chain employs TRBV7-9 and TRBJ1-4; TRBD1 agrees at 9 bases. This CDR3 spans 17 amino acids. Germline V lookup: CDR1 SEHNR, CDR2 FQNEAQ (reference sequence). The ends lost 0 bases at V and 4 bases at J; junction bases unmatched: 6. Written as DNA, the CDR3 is TGTGCCAGCAGCTTAGCGTCAGGGACAGGGAGTAATGAAAAACTGTTTTTT. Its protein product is CASSLASGTGSNEKLFF.

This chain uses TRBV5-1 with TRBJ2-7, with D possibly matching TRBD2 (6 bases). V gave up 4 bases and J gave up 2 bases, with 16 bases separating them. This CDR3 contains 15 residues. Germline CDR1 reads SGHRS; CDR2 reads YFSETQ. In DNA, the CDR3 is TGCGCCAGCAGCCCGGCCTCGGGGGAAACCTACGAGCAGTACTTC. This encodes CASSPASGETYEQYF.

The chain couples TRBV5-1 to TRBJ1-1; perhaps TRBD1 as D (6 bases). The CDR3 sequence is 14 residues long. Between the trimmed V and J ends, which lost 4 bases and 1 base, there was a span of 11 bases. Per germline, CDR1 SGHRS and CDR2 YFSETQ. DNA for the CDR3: TGCGCCAGCAGCGACGGGACATCGAACACTGAAGCTTTCTTT. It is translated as CASSDGTSNTEAFF.

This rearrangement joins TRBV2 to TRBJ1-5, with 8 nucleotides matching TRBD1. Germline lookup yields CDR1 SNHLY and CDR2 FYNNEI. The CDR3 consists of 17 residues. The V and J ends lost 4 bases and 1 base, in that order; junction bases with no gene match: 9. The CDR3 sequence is CASSVLRGQDSNQPQHF. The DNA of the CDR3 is TGTGCCAGCAGTGTCCTAAGGGGACAGGACAGCAATCAGCCCCAGCATTTT.

The CDR3 nucleotides are TGTGCCATCAGTGAGGATCAGGGGATCGACACCGGGGAGCTGTTTTTT. Residues: CAISEDQGIDTGELFF. This chain connects TRBV10-3 to TRBJ2-2; TRBD1 is a possible D gene (6 bases). V was cut by 2 bases and J by 3 bases, with 13 bases left in between. CDR1 is ENHRY, CDR2 SYGVKD, per germline. The CDR3 contains 16 residues.